This is a list of T cell receptor beta chains from one sample in a study of glioma-infiltrating T cells after dendritic cell vaccination. Sequenced by immunoSEQ multiplex PCR; TCRdb stores in-frame clones only, minus some. The data hold about 87,000 clones, with 80% to 85% observed a single time. The starting material was blood, obtained after dendritic cell vaccination. These receptors came from a human donor with glioblastoma. Each CDR3 is given with its conserved first and last residue. The D gene is left open where the match is weak. A clone size is listed for some rows: how often the clone was seen (once, few, many), or a class if it is expanded.

TRBV6-5	-	TRBD2	TRBJ2-7	TGTGCCAGCAGTTTCGGGAGGGGATACGAGCAGTACTTC	CASSFGRGYEQYF
TRBV9	-	TRBD2	TRBJ2-1	TGTGCCAGCAGCGTCACTAGCGGGGGGGCAGATGAGCAGTTCTTC	CASSVTSGGADEQFF
TRBV6-1	once	TRBD1	TRBJ2-1	TGTGCCAGCAGGTTTACAGGGGACAATGAGCAGTTCTTC	CASRFTGDNEQFF
TRBV27	-	-	TRBJ2-3	TGTGCCAGCAGGCCAACTAGTTCGAATACGCAGTATTTT	CASRPTSSNTQYF
TRBV5-1	-	-	TRBJ1-2	TGCGCCAGCAGCTTTGAGGCGGGTGGCTATGGCTACACCTTC	CASSFEAGGYGYTF
TRBV4-1	-	-	TRBJ1-2	TGCGCCAGCAGCCACGACAGATCTAACTATGGCTACACCTTC	CASSHDRSNYGYTF
TRBV28	-	-	TRBJ2-3	TGTGCCAGCAGGGACCGGGACATTGAATCCACAGATACGCAGTATTTT	CASRDRDIESTDTQYF
TRBV5-4	-	TRBD1	TRBJ1-4	TGTGCCAGCAGCCTACAGGGGGCTGGAACTAATGAAAAACTGTTTTTT	CASSLQGAGTNEKLFF
TRBV19	few	-	TRBJ1-6	TGTGCCAGTAATACCTGGCAGGGTAATTCACCCCTCCACTTT	CASNTWQGNSPLHF
TRBV29-1	-	-	TRBJ1-2	TGCAGCGTTGAGATGCAGGACTATGGCTACACCTTC	CSVEMQDYGYTF
TRBV6-6	-	-	TRBJ2-7	TGTGCCAGCGGGGGGGCCTCCTACGAGCAGTACTTC	CASGGASYEQYF
TRBV2	-	TRBD2	TRBJ2-1	TGTGCCAAGCTCGGGGGGGCCTCCTCCAATGAGCAGTTCTTC	CAKLGGASSNEQFF